Included here is one T cell receptor beta chain sequence, with context. The data derive from a study of blood T cell repertoires in COVID-19. The length of the CDR3 is 16 residues. Germline loops: CDR1 LGHDT, CDR2 YNNKEL (reference sequence). Unmatched junction bases numbered 5, after V lost 4 bases and J lost 5 bases. The assay was immunoSEQ multiplex PCR, and TCRdb's table has in-frame clones only and misses some. The sample carries 280,000 or so clones, nearly 90% recorded once. The TCR sequence derives from a woman between 50 and 59 years old who had been exposed to COVID-19. This chain joins TRBV3-1 (or the pseudogene TRBV3-2) and TRBJ2-5; 15 bases match TRBD2. The sample taken for sequencing was PBMCs or T cells enriched from blood (not recorded which). For the CDR3, the DNA is TGTGCCAGCAGCCTAGGACTAGCGGGGGGGCTGGAGACCCAGTACTTC. Translated, it gives CASSLGLAGGLETQYF.